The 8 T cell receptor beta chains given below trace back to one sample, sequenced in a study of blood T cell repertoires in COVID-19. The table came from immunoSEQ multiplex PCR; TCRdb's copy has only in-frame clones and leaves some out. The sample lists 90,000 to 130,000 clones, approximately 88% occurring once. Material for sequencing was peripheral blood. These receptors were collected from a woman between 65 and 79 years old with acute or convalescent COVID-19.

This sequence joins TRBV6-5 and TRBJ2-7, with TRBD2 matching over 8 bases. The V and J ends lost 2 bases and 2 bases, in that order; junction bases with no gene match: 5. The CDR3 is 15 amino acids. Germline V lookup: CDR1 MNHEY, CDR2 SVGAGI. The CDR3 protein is CASSYGAAGAYEQYF. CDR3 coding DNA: TGTGCCAGCAGTTACGGCGCAGCGGGGGCCTACGAGCAGTACTTC.

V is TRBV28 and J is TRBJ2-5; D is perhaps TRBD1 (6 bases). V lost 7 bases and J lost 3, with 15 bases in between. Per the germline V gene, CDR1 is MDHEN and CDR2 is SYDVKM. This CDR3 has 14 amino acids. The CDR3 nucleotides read TGTGCCAGCACCCCCCAACGACAGGAAGAGACCCAGTACTTC. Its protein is CASTPQRQEETQYF. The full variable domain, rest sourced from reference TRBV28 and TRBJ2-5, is DVKVTQSSRYLVKRTGEKVFLECVQDMDHENMFWYRQDPGLGLRLIYFSYDVKMKEKGDIPEGYSVSREKKERFSLILESASTNQTSMYLCASTPQRQEETQYFGPGTRLLVL.

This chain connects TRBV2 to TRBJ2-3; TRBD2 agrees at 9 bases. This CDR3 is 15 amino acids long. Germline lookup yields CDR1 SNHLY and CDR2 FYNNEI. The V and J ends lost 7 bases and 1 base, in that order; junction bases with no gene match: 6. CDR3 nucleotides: TGTGCCAGCAAAGCGGGGGGCCCGCGCACAGATACGCAGTATTTT. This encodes CASKAGGPRTDTQYF.

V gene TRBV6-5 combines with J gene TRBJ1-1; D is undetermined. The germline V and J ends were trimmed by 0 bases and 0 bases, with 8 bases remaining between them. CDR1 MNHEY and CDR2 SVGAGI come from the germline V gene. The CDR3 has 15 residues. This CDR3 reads CASSYSPGLNTEAFF. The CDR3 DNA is TGTGCCAGCAGTTACTCACCGGGATTGAACACTGAAGCTTTCTTT.

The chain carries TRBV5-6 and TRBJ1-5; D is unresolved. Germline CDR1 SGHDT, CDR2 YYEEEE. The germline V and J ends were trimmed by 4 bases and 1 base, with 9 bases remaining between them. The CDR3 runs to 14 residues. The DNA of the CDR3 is TGTGCCAGCAGCCGCGGATCGAGCAATCAGCCCCAGCATTTT. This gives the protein CASSRGSSNQPQHF.

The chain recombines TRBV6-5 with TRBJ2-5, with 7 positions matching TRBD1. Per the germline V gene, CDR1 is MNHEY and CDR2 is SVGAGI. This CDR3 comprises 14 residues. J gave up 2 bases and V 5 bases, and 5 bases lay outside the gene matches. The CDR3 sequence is CASSPRGWQETQYF. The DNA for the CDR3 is TGTGCCAGCAGTCCCAGGGGGTGGCAAGAGACCCAGTACTTC.

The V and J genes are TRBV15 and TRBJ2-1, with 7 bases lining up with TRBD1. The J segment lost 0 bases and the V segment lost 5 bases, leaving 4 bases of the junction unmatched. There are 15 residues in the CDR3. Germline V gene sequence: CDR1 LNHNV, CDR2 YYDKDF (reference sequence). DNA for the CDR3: TGTGCCACCAGCGAGGGGGCGGGCTCCTACAATGAGCAGTTCTTC. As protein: CATSEGAGSYNEQFF. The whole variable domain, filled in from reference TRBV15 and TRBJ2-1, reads DAMVIQNPRYQVTQFGKPVTLSCSQTLNHNVMYWYQQKSSQAPKLLFHYYDKDFNNEADTPDNFQSRRPNTSFCFLDIRSPGLGDTAMYLCATSEGAGSYNEQFFGPGTRLTVL.

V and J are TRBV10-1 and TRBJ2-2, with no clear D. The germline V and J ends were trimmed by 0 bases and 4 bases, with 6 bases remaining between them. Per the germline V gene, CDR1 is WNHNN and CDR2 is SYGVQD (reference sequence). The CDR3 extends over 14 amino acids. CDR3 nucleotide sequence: TGCGCCAGCAGTGAGTCCGGGTCCACCGGGGAGCTGTTTTTT. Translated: CASSESGSTGELFF.